This TCR beta chain was profiled in a study of beta chain features in type 1 diabetes. Study background: Across the samples, 107,917,701 sorted cells were examined in total. Study-wide results and limits: Any HLA type influence on TCRB rearrangement was left unresolved here. An over-representation of cells with high TCR expression could result from cDNA sequencing.

As every portion of the isolated RNA was reverse transcribed, the sequencing read expressed TCRB transcripts. The repertoire was sequenced with immunoSEQ multiplex PCR; TCRdb's copy has only in-frame clones and lacks some. The sample gives around 330,000 clones, 11% of which show up once; 0.015% is in the top ten. With 5 bases clipped from V and 1 base from J, the junction kept 4 bases outside the gene matches. From germline, CDR1 is SGHTA and CDR2 FQGNSA. The CDR3 covers 15 residues. Concerning this clone itself: Its specificity is unknown.

This chain uses TRBV7-2 with TRBJ2-3; 9 nucleotides agree with TRBD2. Sequencing was performed on naive CD4+ T cells from blood. This clonotype originated in a woman in her twenties or thirties in good health. The CDR3 spells CASSHRLAGTDTQYF. The CDR3 region has the DNA TGTGCCAGCAGCCACAGACTAGCGGGCACAGATACGCAGTATTTT.